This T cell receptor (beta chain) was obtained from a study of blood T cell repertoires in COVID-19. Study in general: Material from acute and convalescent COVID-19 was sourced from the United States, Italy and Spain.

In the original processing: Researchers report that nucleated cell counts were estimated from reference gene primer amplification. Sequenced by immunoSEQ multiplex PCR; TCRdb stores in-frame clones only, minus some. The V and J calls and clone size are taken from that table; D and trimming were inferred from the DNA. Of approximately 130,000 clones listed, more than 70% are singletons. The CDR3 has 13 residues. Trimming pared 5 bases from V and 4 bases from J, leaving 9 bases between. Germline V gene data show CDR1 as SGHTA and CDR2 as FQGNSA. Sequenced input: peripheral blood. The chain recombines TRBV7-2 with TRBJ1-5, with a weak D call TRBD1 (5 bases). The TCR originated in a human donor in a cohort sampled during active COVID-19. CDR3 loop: CASSRRTNQPQHF. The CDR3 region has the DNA TGTGCCAGCAGCCGCCGGACAAATCAGCCCCAGCATTTT.